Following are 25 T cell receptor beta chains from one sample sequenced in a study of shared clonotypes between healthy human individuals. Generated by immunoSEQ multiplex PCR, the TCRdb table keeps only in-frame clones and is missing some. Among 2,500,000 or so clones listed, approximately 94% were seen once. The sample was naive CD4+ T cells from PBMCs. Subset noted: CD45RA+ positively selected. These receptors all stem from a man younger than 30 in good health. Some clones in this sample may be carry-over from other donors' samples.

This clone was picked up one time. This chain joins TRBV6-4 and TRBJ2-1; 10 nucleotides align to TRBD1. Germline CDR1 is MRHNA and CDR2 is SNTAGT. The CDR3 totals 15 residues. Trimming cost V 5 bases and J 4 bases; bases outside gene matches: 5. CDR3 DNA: TGTGCCAGCAGTCAAGACAGGGGGCCTTACAATGAGCAGTTCTTC. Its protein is CASSQDRGPYNEQFF.

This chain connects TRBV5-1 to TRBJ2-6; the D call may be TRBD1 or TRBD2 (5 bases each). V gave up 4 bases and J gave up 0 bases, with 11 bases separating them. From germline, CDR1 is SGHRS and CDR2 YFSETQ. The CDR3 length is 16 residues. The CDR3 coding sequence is TGCGCCAGCAGCCCCGGGGCAGCCTCTGGGGCCAACGTCCTGACTTTC. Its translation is CASSPGAASGANVLTF. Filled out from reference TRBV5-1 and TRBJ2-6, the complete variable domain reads KAGVTQTPRYLIKTRGQQVTLSCSPISGHRSVSWYQQTPGQGLQFLFEYFSETQRNKGNFPGRFSGRQFSNSRSEMNVSTLELGDSALYLCASSPGAASGANVLTFGAGSRLTVL.

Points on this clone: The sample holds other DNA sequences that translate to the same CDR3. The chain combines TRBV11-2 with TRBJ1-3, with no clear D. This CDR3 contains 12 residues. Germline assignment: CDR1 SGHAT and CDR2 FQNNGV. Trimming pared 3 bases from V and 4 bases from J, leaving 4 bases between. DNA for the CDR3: TGTGCCAGCAGCTTGGGGGGAAACACCATATATTTT. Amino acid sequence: CASSLGGNTIYF.

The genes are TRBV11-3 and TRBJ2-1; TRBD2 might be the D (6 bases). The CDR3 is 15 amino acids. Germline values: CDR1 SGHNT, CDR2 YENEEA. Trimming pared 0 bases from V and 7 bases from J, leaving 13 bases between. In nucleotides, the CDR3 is TGTGCCAGCAGCTTAGAGGGGACTCCGTTAAATGAGCAGTTCTTC. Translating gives CASSLEGTPLNEQFF.

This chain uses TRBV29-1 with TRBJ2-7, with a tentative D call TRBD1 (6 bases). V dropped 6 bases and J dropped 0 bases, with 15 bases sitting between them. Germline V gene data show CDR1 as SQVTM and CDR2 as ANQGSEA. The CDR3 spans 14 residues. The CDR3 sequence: CSVAGQYSSYEQYF. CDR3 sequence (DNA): TGCAGCGTCGCTGGACAGTATAGCTCCTACGAGCAGTACTTC.

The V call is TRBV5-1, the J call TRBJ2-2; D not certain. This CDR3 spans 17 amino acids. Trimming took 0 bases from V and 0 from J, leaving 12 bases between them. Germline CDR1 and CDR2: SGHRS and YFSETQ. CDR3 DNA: TGCGCCAGCAGCTTGGGCGGTAGGCCCGCGAACACCGGGGAGCTGTTTTTT. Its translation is CASSLGGRPANTGELFF.

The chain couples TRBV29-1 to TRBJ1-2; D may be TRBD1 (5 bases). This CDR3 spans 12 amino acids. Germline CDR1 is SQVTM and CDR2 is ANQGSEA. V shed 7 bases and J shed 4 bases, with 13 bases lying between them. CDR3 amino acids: CSADTRSYGYTF. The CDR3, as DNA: TGCAGCGCGGACACCCGAAGCTATGGCTACACCTTC.

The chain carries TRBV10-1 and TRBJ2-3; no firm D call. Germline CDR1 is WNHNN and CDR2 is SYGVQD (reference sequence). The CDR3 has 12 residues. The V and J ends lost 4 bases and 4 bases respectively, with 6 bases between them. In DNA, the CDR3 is TGCGCCAGCAGTGCCTACGCAGATACGCAGTATTTT. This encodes CASSAYADTQYF.

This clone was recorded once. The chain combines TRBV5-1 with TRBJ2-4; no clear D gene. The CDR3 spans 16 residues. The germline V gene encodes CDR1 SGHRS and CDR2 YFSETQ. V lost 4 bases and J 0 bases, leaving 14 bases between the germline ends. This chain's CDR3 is CASSPGEGLAKNIQYF. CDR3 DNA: TGCGCCAGCAGCCCCGGTGAAGGGCTAGCCAAAAACATTCAGTACTTC.

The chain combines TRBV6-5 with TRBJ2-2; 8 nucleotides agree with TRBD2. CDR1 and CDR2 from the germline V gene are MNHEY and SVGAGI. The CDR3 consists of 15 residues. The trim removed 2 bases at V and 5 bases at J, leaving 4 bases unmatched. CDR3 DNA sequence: TGTGCCAGCAGTTACGTCCCTAGCGGGACCGGGGAGCTGTTTTTT. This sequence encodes CASSYVPSGTGELFF.

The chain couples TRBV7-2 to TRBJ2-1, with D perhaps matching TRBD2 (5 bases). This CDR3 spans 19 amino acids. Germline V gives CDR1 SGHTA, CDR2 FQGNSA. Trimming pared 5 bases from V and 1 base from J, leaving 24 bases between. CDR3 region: CASSPLSPSPLWSYNEQFF. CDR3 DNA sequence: TGTGCCAGCAGCCCACTTAGTCCTAGCCCACTTTGGTCCTACAATGAGCAGTTCTTC.

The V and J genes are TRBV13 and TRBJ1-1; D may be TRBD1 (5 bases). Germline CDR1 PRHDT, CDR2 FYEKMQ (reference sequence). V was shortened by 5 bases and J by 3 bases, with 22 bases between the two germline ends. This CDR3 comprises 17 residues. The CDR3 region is CASSRTEGAGGDTEAFF. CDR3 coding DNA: TGTGCCAGCAGCCGAACCGAAGGGGCCGGTGGGGACACTGAAGCTTTCTTT. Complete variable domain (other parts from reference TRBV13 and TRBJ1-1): AAGVIQSPRHLIKEKRETATLKCYPIPRHDTVYWYQQGPGQDPQFLISFYEKMQSDKGSIPDRFSAQQFSDYHSELNMSSLELGDSALYFCASSRTEGAGGDTEAFFGQGTRLTVV.

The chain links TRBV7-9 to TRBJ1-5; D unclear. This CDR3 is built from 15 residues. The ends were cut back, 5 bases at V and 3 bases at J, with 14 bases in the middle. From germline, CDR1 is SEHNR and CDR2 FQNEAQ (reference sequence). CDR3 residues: CASSPPRQYNQPQHF. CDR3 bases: TGTGCCAGCAGCCCCCCGCGGCAGTACAATCAGCCCCAGCATTTT.

The DNA of the CDR3 is TGTGCCAGCAGCGCAGGATCACTCCGCACAGATACGCAGTATTTT. Translated: CASSAGSLRTDTQYF. The chain couples TRBV5-6 to TRBJ2-3; D is unresolved. Germline V lookup: CDR1 SGHDT, CDR2 YYEEEE. V was pared by 4 bases and J by 1 base, with 13 bases between. This CDR3 is 15 amino acids long.

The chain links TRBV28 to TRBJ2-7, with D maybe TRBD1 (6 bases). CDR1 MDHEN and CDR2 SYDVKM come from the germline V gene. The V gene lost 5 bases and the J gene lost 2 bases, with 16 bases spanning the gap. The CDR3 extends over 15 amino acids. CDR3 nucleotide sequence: TGTGCCAGCAGTCCCGGGACACATAGAGCCTACGAGCAGTACTTC. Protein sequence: CASSPGTHRAYEQYF. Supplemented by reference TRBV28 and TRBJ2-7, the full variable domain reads DVKVTQSSRYLVKRTGEKVFLECVQDMDHENMFWYRQDPGLGLRLIYFSYDVKMKEKGDIPEGYSVSREKKERFSLILESASTNQTSMYLCASSPGTHRAYEQYFGPGTRLTVT.

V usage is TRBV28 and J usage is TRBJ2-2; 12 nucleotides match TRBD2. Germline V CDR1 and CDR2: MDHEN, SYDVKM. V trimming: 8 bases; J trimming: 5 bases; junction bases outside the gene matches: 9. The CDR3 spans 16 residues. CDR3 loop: CASARPLAGGTGELFF. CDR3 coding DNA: TGTGCCAGCGCCCGGCCCCTAGCGGGAGGGACCGGGGAGCTGTTTTTT. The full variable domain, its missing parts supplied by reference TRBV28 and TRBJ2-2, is DVKVTQSSRYLVKRTGEKVFLECVQDMDHENMFWYRQDPGLGLRLIYFSYDVKMKEKGDIPEGYSVSREKKERFSLILESASTNQTSMYLCASARPLAGGTGELFFGEGSRLTVL.

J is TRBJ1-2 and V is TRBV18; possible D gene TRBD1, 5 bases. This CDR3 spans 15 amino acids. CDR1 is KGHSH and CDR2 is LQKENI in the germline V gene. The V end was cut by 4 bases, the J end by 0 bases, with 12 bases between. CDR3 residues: CASSLDRSANYGYTF. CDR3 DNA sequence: TGTGCCAGCTCACTTGACAGATCTGCTAACTATGGCTACACCTTC.

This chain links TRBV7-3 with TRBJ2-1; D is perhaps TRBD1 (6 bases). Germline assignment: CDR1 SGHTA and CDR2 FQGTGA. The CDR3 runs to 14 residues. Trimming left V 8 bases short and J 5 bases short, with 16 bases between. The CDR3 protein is CASSRAGAHNEQFF. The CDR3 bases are TGTGCCAGCTCACGCGCAGGGGCCCACAATGAGCAGTTCTTC.

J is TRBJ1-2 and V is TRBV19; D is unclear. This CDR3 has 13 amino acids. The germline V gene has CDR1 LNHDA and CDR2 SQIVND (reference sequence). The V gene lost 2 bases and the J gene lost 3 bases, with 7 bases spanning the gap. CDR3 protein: CASSISTYYGYTF. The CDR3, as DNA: TGTGCCAGTAGTATATCTACCTACTATGGCTACACCTTC.

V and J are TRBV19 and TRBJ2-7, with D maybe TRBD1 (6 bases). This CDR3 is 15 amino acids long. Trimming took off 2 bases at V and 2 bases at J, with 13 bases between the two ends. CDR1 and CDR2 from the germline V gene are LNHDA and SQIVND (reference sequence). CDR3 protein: CASSIKGDPTYEQYF. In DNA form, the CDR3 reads TGTGCCAGTAGTATAAAGGGGGATCCTACCTACGAGCAGTACTTC.

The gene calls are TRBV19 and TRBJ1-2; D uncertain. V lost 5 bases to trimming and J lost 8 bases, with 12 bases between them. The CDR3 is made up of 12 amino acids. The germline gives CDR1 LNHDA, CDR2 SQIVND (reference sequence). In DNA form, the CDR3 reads TGTGCCAGTAGTCTAATACCGGGGGGCTACACCTTC. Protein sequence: CASSLIPGGYTF.

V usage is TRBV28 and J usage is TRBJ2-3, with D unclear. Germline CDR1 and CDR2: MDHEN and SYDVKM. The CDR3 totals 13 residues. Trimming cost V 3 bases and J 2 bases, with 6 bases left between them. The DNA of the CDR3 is TGTGCCAGCAGTTTCGGCTACACAGATACGCAGTATTTT. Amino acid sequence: CASSFGYTDTQYF.

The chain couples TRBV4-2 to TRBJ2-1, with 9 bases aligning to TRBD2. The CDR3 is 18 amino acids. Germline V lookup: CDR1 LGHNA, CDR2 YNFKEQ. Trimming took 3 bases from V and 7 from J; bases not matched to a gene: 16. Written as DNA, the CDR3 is TGTGCCAGCAGCCATAGAACGACATGGCGGGAGGGCGGAAATGAGCAGTTCTTC. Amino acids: CASSHRTTWREGGNEQFF.

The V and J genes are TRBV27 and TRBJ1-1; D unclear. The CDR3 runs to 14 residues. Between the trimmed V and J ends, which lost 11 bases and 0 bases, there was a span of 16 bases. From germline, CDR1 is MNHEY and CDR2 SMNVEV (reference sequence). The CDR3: CASSETALNTEAFF. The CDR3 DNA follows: TGTGCCTCCTCAGAGACGGCCCTGAACACTGAAGCTTTCTTT.

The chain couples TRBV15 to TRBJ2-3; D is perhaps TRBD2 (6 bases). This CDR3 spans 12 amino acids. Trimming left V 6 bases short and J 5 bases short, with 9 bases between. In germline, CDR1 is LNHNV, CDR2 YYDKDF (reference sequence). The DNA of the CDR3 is TGTGCCACCAGGACCGGGGGAGATACGCAGTATTTT. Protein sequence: CATRTGGDTQYF.